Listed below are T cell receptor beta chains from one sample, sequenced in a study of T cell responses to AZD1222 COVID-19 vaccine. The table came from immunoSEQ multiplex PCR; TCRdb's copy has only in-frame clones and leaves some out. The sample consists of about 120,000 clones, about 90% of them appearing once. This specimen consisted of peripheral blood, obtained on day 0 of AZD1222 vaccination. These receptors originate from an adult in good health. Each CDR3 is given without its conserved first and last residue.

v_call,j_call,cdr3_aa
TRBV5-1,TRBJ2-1,ASSTGTAHNEQF
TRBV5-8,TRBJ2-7,ASSLGGRSSYEQY
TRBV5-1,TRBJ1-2,ASSPGGGSLFGYT
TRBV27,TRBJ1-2,ASSSNFGGYGYT
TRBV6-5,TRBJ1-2,ASSYFPGPYGYT
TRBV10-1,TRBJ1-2,ASSGEDLGGYT
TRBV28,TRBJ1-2,ASSLFPVLDSRTYGYT
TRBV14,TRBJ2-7,ASSQDGTGKGLSYEQY
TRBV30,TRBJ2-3,AWSVTDTQY
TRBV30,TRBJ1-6,AWRSGTGDSPLH
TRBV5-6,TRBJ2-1,ASSPGTDYNEQF
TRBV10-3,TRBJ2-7,ASTIFSSYEQY
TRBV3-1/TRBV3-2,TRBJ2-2,ASSQGGSGPNTGELF
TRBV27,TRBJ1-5,ASSRDTISNQPQH
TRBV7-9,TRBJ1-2,ASSLGGNYGYGYT
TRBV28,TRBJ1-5,ASSRETGGSGQPQH
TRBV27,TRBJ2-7,ASRTATAYEQY
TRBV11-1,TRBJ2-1,ASSLSPSGGEQF
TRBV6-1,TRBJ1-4,ASSDLRKLF
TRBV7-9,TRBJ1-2,ASSHTGTGVRGYT
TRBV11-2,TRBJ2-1,ASSLETSIGNEQF
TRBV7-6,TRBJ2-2,ASSQQPGVTGELF
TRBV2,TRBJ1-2,ASRGQGHTNYGYT
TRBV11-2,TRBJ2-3,ASSRGSGRATDTQY
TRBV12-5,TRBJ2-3,ASGLGQGRSTDTQY
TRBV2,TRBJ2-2,ASSSRTGTGELF
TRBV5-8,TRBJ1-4,ASSSWTGGGEKLF
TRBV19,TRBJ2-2,ASSMAGLAGGSNTGELF
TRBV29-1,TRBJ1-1,SAGTGEAF
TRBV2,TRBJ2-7,ASSGIGSPKTEQY
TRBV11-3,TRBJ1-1,ATGGGKNTEAF
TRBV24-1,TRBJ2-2,ATSDFQAGSYTGELF
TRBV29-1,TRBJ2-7,SVLLGTGVYEQY
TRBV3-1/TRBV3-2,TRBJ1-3,ASSQDVVHTIY
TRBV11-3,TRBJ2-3,ASSDRGALTDTQY
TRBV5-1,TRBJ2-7,ASSLMNDGEQY
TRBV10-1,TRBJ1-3,ASSEAGNGNTIY
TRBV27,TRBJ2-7,ASSRISGTGFYEQY
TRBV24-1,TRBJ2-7,ATSDSGAGTAAYEQY
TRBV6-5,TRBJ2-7,ASRPGAVDNYEQY
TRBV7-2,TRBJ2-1,ASSRHLAGVGNEQF
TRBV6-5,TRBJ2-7,ASSYYRDSYEQY
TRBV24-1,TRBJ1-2,ATSDHRTGGADGYT
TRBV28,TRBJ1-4,ASSAGGALNEKLF
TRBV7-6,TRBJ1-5,ASSLEPTDGISNQPQH
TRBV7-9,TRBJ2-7,ASSSRTSENSYEQY
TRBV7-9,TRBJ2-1,ASSSSGTNEQF
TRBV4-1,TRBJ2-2,ASSRGLAGITNTGELF
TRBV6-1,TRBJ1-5,ASSEAWGNQPQH
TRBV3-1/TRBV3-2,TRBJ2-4,ASSPQGGKNIQY
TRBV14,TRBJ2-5,ASSQEGSLAGVSETQY
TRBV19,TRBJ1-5,ATSGWADNQPQH
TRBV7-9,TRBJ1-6,ASSTGANSPLH
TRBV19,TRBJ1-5,AGSGGARQPQH
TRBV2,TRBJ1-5,ASSVGTGGQPQH
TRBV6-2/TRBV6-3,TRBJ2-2,ASSPTSGNTGELF
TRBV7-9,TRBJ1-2,ASSFGSLYGYT
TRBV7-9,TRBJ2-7,ASSASRRPAYEQY
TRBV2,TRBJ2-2,ASSLNTGELF
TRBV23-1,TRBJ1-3,ASSLQSGNTIY